Presented here are 8 T cell receptor beta chains from one specimen sequenced in a study of blood T cell repertoires in COVID-19. TCRdb's table, derived via immunoSEQ multiplex PCR, lists solely in-frame clones and lacks some. The top ten hold 6% to 8.5% of the sample, which has about 61,000 clones, roughly 86% seen once. The material sequenced was peripheral blood. The receptors originated from a man in his 60s with acute or convalescent COVID-19.

This clone showed up just once. V gene TRBV5-4 combines with J gene TRBJ2-1, with TRBD1 as a possible D gene (5 bases). Germline V gene data show CDR1 as SGHNT and CDR2 as YYREEE (reference sequence). This CDR3 region has 15 residues. V lost 1 base to trimming and J lost 4 bases, with 12 bases between them. The CDR3 region is CASSLQGQGYNEQFF. The CDR3 DNA reads TGTGCCAGCAGCTTGCAGGGTCAGGGTTACAATGAGCAGTTCTTC.

This chain joins TRBV6-2 or TRBV6-3 and TRBJ2-7; no definite D call. The CDR3 has 16 amino acids. Trimming pared 0 bases from V and 2 bases from J, leaving 14 bases between. Germline CDR1 MNHEY, CDR2 SVGEGT. CDR3 loop: CASSYSMGLIPYEQYF. The CDR3 coding sequence is TGTGCCAGCAGTTACTCGATGGGCTTGATCCCCTACGAGCAGTACTTC.

Points on this clone: At one end the junction does not follow the germline gene, possibly because of a read error. This rearrangement joins TRBV5-6 to TRBJ1-5, with D possibly TRBD1 on 6 matching bases. The germline CDR1 and CDR2 sequences are SGHDT and YYEEEE. This CDR3 has 13 residues. CDR3 protein: CASSLDREQPVVF. CDR3 nucleotide sequence: TGTGCCAGCAGCTTGGACAGGGAGCAACCTGTTGTCTTT.

The chain is built from TRBV30 and TRBJ1-4, with 8 bases matching TRBD1. Germline trimming cut 3 bases from V and 5 bases from J; bases unmatched to any gene: 5. Germline CDR1 reads GTSNPN; CDR2 reads SVGIG (reference sequence). The CDR3 contains 14 residues. This chain's CDR3 is CAWRGTGFNEKLFF. In nucleotides, the CDR3 is TGTGCCTGGAGGGGGACAGGCTTCAATGAAAAACTGTTTTTT.

CDR3 in amino acids: CSVGGRGAETQYF. The CDR3 bases are TGCAGCGTTGGTGGCAGGGGGGCAGAGACCCAGTACTTC. The V call is TRBV29-1, the J call TRBJ2-5, with a possible D match to TRBD1 (7 bases). The germline V and J ends were trimmed by 4 bases and 4 bases, with 13 bases remaining between them. Germline CDR1 SQVTM, CDR2 ANQGSEA. There are 13 residues in the CDR3. The variable domain in full, completed from reference TRBV29-1 and TRBJ2-5, reads SAVISQKPSRDICQRGTSLTIQCQVDSQVTMMFWYRQQPGQSLTLIATANQGSEATYESGFVIDKFPISRPNLTFSTLTVSNMSPEDSSIYLCSVGGRGAETQYFGPGTRLLVL.

The sample holds a few counts of this clone. CDR3 sequence (DNA): TGTGCCACAACAGGGGTTGGTAACTATGGCTACACCTTC. It specifies CATTGVGNYGYTF. The V call is TRBV2, the J call TRBJ1-2, with TRBD1 matching 7 bases. Germline V CDR1 and CDR2: SNHLY, FYNNEI. This CDR3 has 13 residues. The trim removed 10 bases at V and 1 base at J, leaving 6 bases unmatched.

This clone occurred a few times. J is TRBJ1-2 and V is TRBV24-1, with D perhaps TRBD1 (6 bases). Germline values: CDR1 KGHDR, CDR2 SFDVKD. This CDR3 comprises 13 residues. V lost 9 bases, J lost 1 base, and 11 bases lay in between. Written as DNA, the CDR3 is TGTGCCACCCGGACAGCGGATAACTATGGCTACACCTTC. Translation: CATRTADNYGYTF.

This clone appeared once. The chain is built from TRBV7-2 and TRBJ1-5, with 9 bases matching TRBD1. With 5 bases clipped from V and 5 bases from J, the junction kept 4 bases outside the gene matches. The CDR3 runs to 14 residues. Germline loops: CDR1 SGHTA, CDR2 FQGNSA. This CDR3 reads CASSMTGGDQPQHF. Written as DNA, the CDR3 is TGTGCCAGCAGCATGACAGGGGGGGATCAGCCCCAGCATTTT.